Listed below are T cell receptor beta chains from one sample, sequenced in a study of T cells in Graves' hyperthyroidism and ophthalmopathy. TCRdb reanalysed the multiplex PCR reads using MiXCR and keeps one entry per CDR3 protein. The table has over 300,000 distinct CDR3 sequences, about 14% seen once. Sequenced input: blood. Source of these receptors: a woman in her sixties with Graves' hyperthyroidism. The conserved cysteine and the conserved F or W are not part of the CDR3 here.

v_call,j_call,cdr3_aa
TRBV28,TRBJ2-4,ASSYGGSKNIQY
TRBV2,TRBJ2-1,ASSEVGGPYNEQF
TRBV24-1,TRBJ1-1,ATSEGGTEAF
TRBV30,TRBJ1-4,AWTRRKTNEKLF
TRBV12-3/TRBV12-4,TRBJ2-1,ATSPGEAYNAQF
TRBV28,TRBJ2-5,ASSLRAGEETQY
TRBV18,TRBJ1-1,ASSPWTGKRGAEAF
TRBV7-8,TRBJ2-7,ASRQDYEQY
TRBV12-5,TRBJ2-4,ASGLANTENIQY
TRBV5-8,TRBJ1-2,ASSSSGTGQSGYT
TRBV5-1,TRBJ2-5,ASRLGLAGAETQY
TRBV24-1,TRBJ2-1,ATSESKGRLNEQF
TRBV5-1,TRBJ2-1,ASSSRASAPFGNEQF
TRBV28,TRBJ2-3,ASSPPGGREY
TRBV2,TRBJ2-7,ASRVRKASYEQY
TRBV12-3/TRBV12-4,TRBJ1-5,ASSLSQLEPQH
TRBV2,TRBJ2-1,ASSPGLAGGSNEQF
TRBV5-8,TRBJ2-5,ASSLGLDSQETQY
TRBV6-4,TRBJ2-7,ASSAADGTGGNFSCEQY